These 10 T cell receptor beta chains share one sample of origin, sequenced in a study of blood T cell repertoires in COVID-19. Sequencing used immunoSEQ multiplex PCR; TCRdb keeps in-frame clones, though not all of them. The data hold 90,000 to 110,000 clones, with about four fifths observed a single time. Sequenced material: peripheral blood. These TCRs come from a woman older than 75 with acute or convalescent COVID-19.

The CDR3 DNA reads as TGTGCCAGCAGACGGGGACTGATCTCCTACAATGAGCAGTTCTTC. Amino acid sequence: CASRRGLISYNEQFF. The V gene is TRBV14, the J gene TRBJ2-1; tentatively, D is TRBD2 (6 bases). This CDR3 spans 15 amino acids. The V gene's germline CDR1 is SGHDN and CDR2 FVKESK. Deletions cut 6 bases from V and 0 bases from J, with 12 bases between.

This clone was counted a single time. CDR3 in amino acids: CASSLRQGDTEAFF. The CDR3 DNA reads TGTGCCAGCAGCCTAAGACAGGGTGACACTGAAGCTTTCTTT. The rearrangement uses TRBV7-9 and TRBJ1-1, with TRBD1 identical over 7 bases. V gave up 5 bases and J gave up 3 bases; unmatched junction bases: 6. This CDR3 has 14 residues. CDR1 is SEHNR, CDR2 FQNEAQ, per germline (reference sequence).

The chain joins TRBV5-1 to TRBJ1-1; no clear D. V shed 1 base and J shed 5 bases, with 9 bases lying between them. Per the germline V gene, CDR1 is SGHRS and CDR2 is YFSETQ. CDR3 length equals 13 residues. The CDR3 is CASSLPGSTEAFF. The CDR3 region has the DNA TGCGCCAGCAGCTTGCCGGGATCGACTGAAGCTTTCTTT.

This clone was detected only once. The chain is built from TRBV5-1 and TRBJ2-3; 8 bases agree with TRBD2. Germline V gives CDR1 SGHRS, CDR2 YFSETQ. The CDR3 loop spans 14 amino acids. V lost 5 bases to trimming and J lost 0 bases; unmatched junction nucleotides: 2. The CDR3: CASRVAGSTDTQYF. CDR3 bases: TGCGCCAGCAGGGTAGCGGGAAGCACAGATACGCAGTATTTT.

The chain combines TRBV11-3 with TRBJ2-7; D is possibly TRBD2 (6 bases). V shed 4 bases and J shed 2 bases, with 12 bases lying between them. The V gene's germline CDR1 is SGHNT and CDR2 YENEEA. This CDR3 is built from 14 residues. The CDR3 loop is CASSSLLAPYEQYV. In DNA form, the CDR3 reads TGTGCCAGCAGCTCTCTACTAGCCCCCTACGAGCAGTACGTC.

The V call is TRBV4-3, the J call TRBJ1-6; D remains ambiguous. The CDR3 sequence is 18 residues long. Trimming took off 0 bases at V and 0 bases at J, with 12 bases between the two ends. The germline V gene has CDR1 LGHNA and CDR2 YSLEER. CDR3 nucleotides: TGCGCCAGCAGCCAAGAATGGTCAGTTTCCTCCTATAATTCACCCCTCCACTTT. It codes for CASSQEWSVSSYNSPLHF.

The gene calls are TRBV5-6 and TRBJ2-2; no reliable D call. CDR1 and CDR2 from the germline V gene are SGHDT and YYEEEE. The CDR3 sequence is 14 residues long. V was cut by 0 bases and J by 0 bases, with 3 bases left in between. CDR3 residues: CASSLVANTGELFF. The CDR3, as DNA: TGTGCCAGCAGCTTGGTCGCGAACACCGGGGAGCTGTTTTTT.

The CDR3 spells CASSYSGTSLGGAQYF. DNA for the CDR3: TGTGCCAGCAGTTACTCCGGGACTAGCCTTGGGGGGGCGCAGTATTTT. The V and J genes are TRBV6-6 and TRBJ2-3; 9 nucleotides agree with TRBD2. This CDR3 has 16 residues. V shed 0 bases and J 10 bases; nucleotides not matched to a gene: 11. Germline values: CDR1 MNHNY, CDR2 SVGAGI (reference sequence).

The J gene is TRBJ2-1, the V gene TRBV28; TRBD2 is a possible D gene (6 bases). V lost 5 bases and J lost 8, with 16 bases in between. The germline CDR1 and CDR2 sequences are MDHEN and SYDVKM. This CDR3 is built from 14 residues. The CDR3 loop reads CASSGGRNGDEQFF. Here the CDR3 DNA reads TGTGCCAGCAGTGGGGGGAGAAATGGGGATGAGCAGTTCTTC.

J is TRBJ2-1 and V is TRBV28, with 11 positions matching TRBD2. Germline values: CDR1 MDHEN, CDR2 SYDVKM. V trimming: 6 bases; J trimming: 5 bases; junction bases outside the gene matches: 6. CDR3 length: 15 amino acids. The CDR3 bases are TGTGCCAGCAGCAGCGGGACTAGCGGAGACAATGAGCAGTTCTTC. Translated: CASSSGTSGDNEQFF.